The 17 T cell receptor beta chains reported below all come from one sample, sequenced in a study of blood T cell repertoires in COVID-19. This table comes from immunoSEQ multiplex PCR, and its TCRdb copy is limited to in-frame clones, with some not included. The sample shows just over 70,000 clones, 80% of them seen only once. The specimen was peripheral blood. These receptors came from a man in his 70s who had recovered from COVID-19.

This CDR3 reads CASSLGTGGVYEQYF. CDR3 nucleotides: TGTGCCAGCAGCTTAGGGACAGGGGGCGTCTACGAGCAGTACTTC. This chain links TRBV7-2 with TRBJ2-7, with 11 bases that match TRBD1. The CDR3 totals 15 residues. Trimming removed 1 base from V and 3 bases from J; junction bases left unmatched: 2. The germline V gene has CDR1 SGHTA and CDR2 FQGNSA.

V is TRBV3-1 (or the pseudogene TRBV3-2) and J is TRBJ2-7; D unresolved. CDR1 and CDR2 from the germline V gene are LGHDT and YNNKEL (reference sequence). Trimming left V 4 bases short and J 0 bases short, with 10 bases between. The CDR3 length is 14 residues. The CDR3 DNA sequence: TGTGCCAGCAGCCTAAGCACAGCCTCCTACGAGCAGTACTTC. Protein sequence: CASSLSTASYEQYF.

This clone has just one count. This chain uses TRBV15 with TRBJ2-3; D not resolved. The CDR3 contains 13 residues. V shed 1 base and J shed 1 base, with 3 bases lying between them. Per germline, CDR1 LNHNV and CDR2 YYDKDF (reference sequence). CDR3 sequence (DNA): TGTGCCACCAGCAGAGGAGGCACAGATACGCAGTATTTT. The encoded protein is CATSRGGTDTQYF.

This clone was seen at least ten times. The V gene is TRBV7-2, the J gene TRBJ1-5; the D gene is possibly TRBD1 (6 bases). The CDR3 has 16 residues. CDR1 is SGHTA, CDR2 FQGNSA, per germline. Trimming cost V 5 bases and J 4 bases, with 18 bases left between them. The CDR3 bases are TGTGCCAGCAGCCCATCTCAGGGGAGTGGGAATCAGCCCCAGCATTTT. Translated: CASSPSQGSGNQPQHF.

The chain carries TRBV28 and TRBJ1-2; TRBD1 matches 8 bases. CDR1 and CDR2 from the germline V gene are MDHEN and SYDVKM. The CDR3 is 21 amino acids. J lost 4 bases, V lost 5 bases, and 27 bases had no gene match. This chain's CDR3 is CASSPLQDRAPHNRGGYGYTF. The CDR3 region has the DNA TGTGCCAGCAGTCCCCTCCAGGACAGGGCTCCCCACAATAGGGGTGGCTATGGCTACACCTTC.

The rearrangement joins TRBV5-1 to TRBJ2-1, with TRBD1 as a possible D gene (5 bases). Trimming left V 2 bases short and J 3 bases short, with 9 bases between. This CDR3 has 14 residues. CDR1 and CDR2 from the germline V gene are SGHRS and YFSETQ. This chain's CDR3 is CASSFSQGYNEQFF. The DNA for the CDR3 is TGCGCCAGCAGCTTCAGTCAGGGCTACAATGAGCAGTTCTTC.

This chain uses TRBV18 with TRBJ2-2, with D possibly TRBD1 on 5 matching bases. This CDR3 spans 14 amino acids. The V end was cut by 3 bases, the J end by 7 bases, with 12 bases between. The germline V gene has CDR1 KGHSH and CDR2 LQKENI. The CDR3 is CASSPTGSDGELFF. The CDR3 region has the DNA TGTGCCAGCTCACCCACAGGTTCTGACGGGGAGCTGTTTTTT.

In nucleotides, the CDR3 is TGTGCCAGCTCACCACCGACAGGGGCAACTAATGAAAAACTGTTTTTT. Encoded protein: CASSPPTGATNEKLFF. The V and J genes are TRBV18 and TRBJ1-4; TRBD1 matches at 8 bases. This CDR3 spans 16 amino acids. V lost 0 bases, J lost 0 bases, and 0 bases stayed unmatched. Germline V gene data show CDR1 as KGHSH and CDR2 as LQKENI.

V usage is TRBV15 and J usage is TRBJ1-1; possibly TRBD1 for D (5 bases). CDR1 is LNHNV, CDR2 YYDKDF, per germline (reference sequence). Trimming took off 0 bases at V and 2 bases at J, with 13 bases between the two ends. The CDR3 contains 16 residues. CDR3 in amino acids: CATSRERPGLNTEAFF. The CDR3 DNA reads TGTGCCACCAGCAGAGAGCGCCCAGGGTTAAACACTGAAGCTTTCTTT.

V is TRBV6-1 and J is TRBJ1-3; D gene uncertain. Germline CDR1 and CDR2: MNHNS and SASEGT. CDR3 length equals 17 residues. V lost 2 bases to trimming and J lost 4 bases, with 18 bases between them. In DNA form, the CDR3 reads TGTGCCAGCAGTGAATCGTCAGGATTGGGGAGAGGAAACACCATATATTTT. Its protein is CASSESSGLGRGNTIYF.

The J gene is TRBJ1-1, the V gene TRBV11-2, with 8 bases that match TRBD1. The junction had 6 bases not matched to a gene; V was cut back by 5 bases and J by 4 bases. CDR1 is SGHAT and CDR2 is FQNNGV in the germline V gene. The CDR3 spans 14 residues. DNA of the CDR3: TGTGCCAGCAGCGATTCCAGGGGGCCCACTGAAGCTTTCTTT. This gives the protein CASSDSRGPTEAFF.

This clone was counted between two and nine times. The V and J genes are TRBV30 and TRBJ1-1, with 7 positions matching TRBD1. V lost 5 bases and J lost 2; bases outside the gene matches: 5. CDR1 and CDR2 from the germline V gene are GTSNPN and SVGIG (reference sequence). This CDR3 is 13 amino acids long. The CDR3 bases are TGTGCCTGGGCACAGGGGACTAACACTGAAGCTTTCTTT. It codes for CAWAQGTNTEAFF.

For the CDR3, the DNA is TGTGCCAGCAGTGCCCTGTACAGGGGGCTAGGGTATGGCTACACCTTC. Translating gives CASSALYRGLGYGYTF. The rearrangement joins TRBV27 to TRBJ1-2, with 9 bases lining up with TRBD1. CDR3 size: 16 residues. CDR1 and CDR2 from the germline V gene are MNHEY and SMNVEV (reference sequence). V was clipped by 5 bases and J by 5 bases; unmatched bases: 12.

This chain uses TRBV3-1 (or the pseudogene TRBV3-2) with TRBJ2-7; 8 bases are a match to TRBD2. Germline V gene sequence: CDR1 LGHDT, CDR2 YNNKEL (reference sequence). V was pared by 1 base and J by 3 bases, with 5 bases of the junction left unmatched. This CDR3 spans 15 amino acids. CDR3 bases: TGTGCCAGCAGCCAAGTGGGACTAGGACGCTACGAGCAGTACTTC. This translates into CASSQVGLGRYEQYF.

The chain recombines TRBV6-1 with TRBJ1-6; no clear D. Per the germline V gene, CDR1 is MNHNS and CDR2 is SASEGT. Trimming removed 0 bases at V and 1 base at J, with 7 bases between. CDR3 length: 16 amino acids. DNA for the CDR3: TGTGCCAGCAGTGAAGCGAGAGGATCCTATAATTCACCCCTCCACTTT. It is translated as CASSEARGSYNSPLHF.

This clone was recorded once. The chain uses TRBV10-1 and TRBJ2-7; tentative D call: TRBD1 (6 bases). This CDR3 is 13 amino acids long. V was clipped by 4 bases and J by 4 bases, with 11 bases between them. Germline V gene data show CDR1 as WNHNN and CDR2 as SYGVQD (reference sequence). The CDR3 region is CASSAGQIYEQYF. The CDR3 nucleotides are TGCGCCAGCAGTGCCGGACAGATTTACGAGCAGTACTTC.

V and J are TRBV6-2 or TRBV6-3 and TRBJ2-4, with 11 bases that match TRBD2. Germline V gene sequence: CDR1 MNHEY, CDR2 SVGEGT. After removal of 4 bases from V and 0 bases from J, the junction contained 8 bases not matched to a gene. This CDR3 spans 18 amino acids. The CDR3 sequence is CASSSTSGTFIAKNIQYF. For the CDR3, the DNA is TGTGCCAGCAGTTCGACTAGCGGGACTTTTATAGCCAAAAACATTCAGTACTTC.